This T cell receptor beta chain was documented in a study of cytomegalovirus exposure and HLA in healthy donors. On the study more broadly: A previous analysis identified 100 million or so unique TCR beta sequences derived from roughly 180 million T cells.

The primer mix had 60 Vbeta and 13 Jbeta primers. Libraries were prepared by immunoSEQ multiplex PCR; TCRdb keeps only in-frame clonotypes and omits some of them. The data hold about 160,000 clones, with roughly 80% observed a single time. The CDR3 runs 17 residues. Trimming at V came to 0 bases and at J to 2 bases, leaving 10 bases not matched to a gene. CDR1 SGHNT and CDR2 YYREEE come from the germline V gene (reference sequence). Sequenced: PBMCs. The receptor comes from a woman aged 25-40 years in good health and CMV-seronegative. The chain couples TRBV5-4 to TRBJ2-7; 8 bases fit TRBD1. DNA of the CDR3: TGTGCCAGCAGCTTGGAATCGCCGCAGGGGGCTACCTACGAGCAGTACTTC. Residues: CASSLESPQGATYEQYF.